At least ten counts were recorded for the clone carrying this TCR beta chain. Its antigen is still unknown. The time point here: sample taken at primary tumor resection. Without sorting, whole RNA was sequenced from tumor, nontumor lung or frozen PBMC. Patients with untreated early-stage non-small cell lung cancer, numbering some 72, were the donors. These data belong to a study of spatial heterogeneity in lung cancer. General observations from the study: Ubiquitous expanded tumor TCRs were seen in blood more at resection than at follow-up.

The CDR3 totals 15 residues. The germline gives CDR1 SGHDN, CDR2 FVKESK. The V and J ends lost 6 bases and 8 bases respectively, with 22 bases between them. Individually, TCR cDNA molecules were each labelled with a unique molecular identifier. TCRdb processed the 5' RACE reads anew with MiXCR; each CDR3 protein has one entry. The sample shows 95,000 or so distinct CDR3 sequences, about 9.4% of them seen only once. This chain links TRBV14 with TRBJ1-2, with D possibly TRBD1 on 5 matching bases. This TCR came from a male donor with early-stage non-small cell lung cancer. This specimen consisted of PBMCs, obtained at surgery. The CDR3 DNA reads TGTGCCAGCAGTAGGGTTCCGGGACTCATTATAGGCTACACCTTC. This translates into CASSRVPGLIIGYTF.